This entry describes one TCR beta chain. CDR1 is MRHNA, CDR2 SNTAGT, per germline. The CDR3 runs 16 residues. The trim removed 6 bases at V and 6 bases at J, leaving 7 bases unmatched. The sample belongs to a study of blood T cell repertoires in COVID-19. In the study overall: T cells, B-cell-depleted T cells, or PBMCs provided the cDNA or gDNA that served as material.

Clones were sequenced by immunoSEQ multiplex PCR, and TCRdb holds only the in-frame ones, with some missing. The data show roughly 190,000 clones, about 85% seen once. The TCR sequence derives from a woman aged 60-75 years with acute or convalescent COVID-19. J is TRBJ2-1 and V is TRBV6-4; 14 bases agree with TRBD2. Sequencing was performed on peripheral blood. CDR3 bases: TGTGCCAGCAGCGGGACTAGCGGGAGAGGAAGCAATGAGCAGTTCTTC. Protein sequence: CASSGTSGRGSNEQFF.